A selection of T cell receptor beta chains follows, all from one sample in a study of T cells after posttransplantation cyclophosphamide. Method: immunoSEQ multiplex PCR; TCRdb's copy keeps in-frame clones and lacks some. The sample contains 35,000 to 40,000 clones, none of them singletons. Material: PBMCs. The receptors derive from a man younger than 45 in good health and a related stem cell transplant donor. Each CDR3 is given with its conserved first and last residue. Each record gives: clone size, V gene, D gene, CDR3 length, J gene, CDR3 DNA, CDR3 protein. The D gene is left open where the match is weak. Rows may omit the clone size; those that give it use once, few, many or a size class.

>many|TRBV7-2|TRBD1|14|TRBJ2-1
TGTGCCAGCAGCTTCAGGGGGACCTACAATGAGCAGTTCTTC
CASSFRGTYNEQFF
>many|TRBV5-1|NA|14|TRBJ1-1
TGCGCCAGCAGCGAACAGGGTAGGTGGACTGAAGCTTTCTTT
CASSEQGRWTEAFF
>many|TRBV7-3|NA|14|TRBJ2-3
TGTGCCAGCAGCCAAGGAGGGTACCCAGATACGCAGTATTTT
CASSQGGYPDTQYF
>few|TRBV6-1|NA|15|TRBJ2-1
TGTGCCAGCAGTGATGGGGGGAGCTCCTACAATGAGCAGTTCTTC
CASSDGGSSYNEQFF
>many|TRBV7-9|TRBD1|16|TRBJ2-7
TGTGCCAGCAGCCCTCCCGACAGGGGAAACTCCTACGAGCAGTACTTC
CASSPPDRGNSYEQYF
>NA|TRBV29-1|NA|13|TRBJ2-3
TGCAGCGTTGAGGCAGGGATCACAGATACGCAGTATTTT
CSVEAGITDTQYF
>NA|TRBV15|NA|15|TRBJ1-5
TGTGCCACCAGCAGAGAGTACGGGGAGAATCAGCCCCAGCATTTT
CATSREYGENQPQHF
>NA|TRBV11-2|NA|14|TRBJ2-7
TGTGCCAGCAGCTGGGACACGGGAACCTACGAGCAGTACTTC
CASSWDTGTYEQYF
>many|TRBV5-1|NA|12|TRBJ1-3
TGCGCCAGCAGCTTCCCGGGAAACACCATATATTTT
CASSFPGNTIYF
>NA|TRBV6-5|NA|13|TRBJ1-3
TGTGCCAGCAGTCGACAGGACGGAAACACCATATATTTT
CASSRQDGNTIYF
>many|TRBV5-8|NA|16|TRBJ1-4
TGTGCCAGCAGCTTGTTTATCGGTATACCTCGTGAAAAACTGTTTTTT
CASSLFIGIPREKLFF
>many|TRBV4-1|TRBD2|16|TRBJ2-1
TGCGCCAGCAGCCAAGATTTAGCGGGGGGCTACAATGAGCAGTTCTTC
CASSQDLAGGYNEQFF